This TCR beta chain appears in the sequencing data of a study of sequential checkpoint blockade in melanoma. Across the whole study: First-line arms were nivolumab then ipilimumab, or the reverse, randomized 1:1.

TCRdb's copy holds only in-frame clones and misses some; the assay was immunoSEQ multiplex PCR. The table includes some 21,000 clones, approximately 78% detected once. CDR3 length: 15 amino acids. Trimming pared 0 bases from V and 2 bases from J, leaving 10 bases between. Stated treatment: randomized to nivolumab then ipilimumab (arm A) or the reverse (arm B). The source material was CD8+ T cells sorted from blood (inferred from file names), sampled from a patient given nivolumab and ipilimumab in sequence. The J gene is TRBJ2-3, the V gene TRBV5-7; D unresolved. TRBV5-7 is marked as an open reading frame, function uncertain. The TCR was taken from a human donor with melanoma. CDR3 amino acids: CASSLAWQYTDTQYF. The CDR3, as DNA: TGTGCCAGCAGCTTGGCGTGGCAGTACACAGATACGCAGTATTTT.